Following are 11 T cell receptor beta chains from one sample sequenced in a study of identical twins. TCRdb processed the 5' RACE reads anew with MiXCR; each CDR3 protein has one entry. This sample has 250,000 to 350,000 distinct CDR3 sequences, with under 9% found just once. A further study also used this sample, focusing on yellow fever vaccine responses in identical twins.

Sequenced sample: memory (CD45RO+) T cells sorted from blood. Receptors originate from a woman aged 18-29 years in good health.

This clonotype occurred a few times. The chain carries TRBV18 and TRBJ2-5; 7 bases are shared with TRBD1. Germline V gene data show CDR1 as KGHSH and CDR2 as LQKENI. The CDR3 contains 15 residues. The V and J ends lost 4 bases and 1 base, in that order; junction bases with no gene match: 6. The CDR3 sequence: CASSQQQGLQETQYF. The CDR3 DNA follows: TGTGCCAGCTCACAACAACAGGGGCTCCAAGAGACCCAGTACTTC.

This chain links TRBV5-6 with TRBJ2-7, with D perhaps matching TRBD1 or TRBD2 (5 bases each). Germline V lookup: CDR1 SGHDT, CDR2 YYEEEE. The CDR3 runs to 13 residues. The germline V and J ends were trimmed by 4 bases and 4 bases, with 12 bases remaining between them. CDR3 amino acids: CASSPGHTYEQYF. CDR3 DNA sequence: TGTGCCAGCAGCCCGGGGCATACTTACGAGCAGTACTTC. The whole variable domain, remainder taken from reference TRBV5-6 and TRBJ2-7, is DAGVTQSPTHLIKTRGQQVTLRCSPKSGHDTVSWYQQALGQGPQFIFQYYEEEERQRGNFPDRFSGHQFPNYSSELNVNALLLGDSALYLCASSPGHTYEQYFGPGTRLTVT.

In this sample, this clonotype turned up a few times. The V gene is TRBV3-1, the J gene TRBJ1-2, with D perhaps matching TRBD1 (5 bases). This CDR3 is built from 19 residues. Germline CDR1 reads LGHDT; CDR2 reads YNNKEL (reference sequence). Trimming left V 1 base short and J 6 bases short, with 27 bases between. CDR3: CASSQARSAGAARRDGYTF. CDR3 bases: TGTGCCAGCAGCCAAGCTAGGAGCGCCGGGGCGGCGCGGAGGGATGGCTACACCTTC.

This clonotype was counted a single time. An end of the junction differs from the germline gene, which may be a read error. The V call is TRBV20-1, the J call TRBJ2-3; 9 bases line up with TRBD2. This CDR3 has 16 amino acids. CDR1 is DFQATT, CDR2 SNEGSKA, per germline (reference sequence). In nucleotides, the CDR3 is TGCTGTGCAACCTCCAGTCTGCGCGGGGGGGCTGATACGCAGTATTTT. This sequence encodes CCATSSLRGGADTQYF.

This clonotype was seen repeatedly, ten times or more. The chain employs TRBV25-1 and TRBJ1-2, with D maybe TRBD1 (5 bases). Germline-derived CDR1 and CDR2 are MGHDK and SYGVNS. This CDR3 contains 13 residues. Trimming removed 2 bases at V and 3 bases at J, with 7 bases between. The CDR3 bases are TGTGCCAGCAGTGAAGTGACAGACTATGGCTACACCTTC. This translates into CASSEVTDYGYTF.

This chain's CDR3 is CASSIGTHQETQYF. CDR3 DNA: TGCGCCAGCAGCATAGGGACACACCAAGAGACCCAGTACTTC. V usage is TRBV5-1 and J usage is TRBJ2-5, with D perhaps TRBD1 (6 bases). This CDR3 spans 14 amino acids. The V end was cut by 4 bases, the J end by 0 bases, with 10 bases between. Germline V lookup: CDR1 SGHRS, CDR2 YFSETQ.

The chain uses TRBV2 and TRBJ2-1; 7 nucleotides line up with TRBD1. V shed 6 bases and J 5 bases; nucleotides not matched to a gene: 13. CDR3 length: 16 amino acids. Germline V gene sequence: CDR1 SNHLY, CDR2 FYNNEI. The CDR3 DNA is TGTGCCAGCAGAGAATTCTGGGACAGCAAGCACAATGAGCAGTTCTTC. As protein: CASREFWDSKHNEQFF.

This sequence joins TRBV7-8 and TRBJ2-5, with D perhaps being TRBD1 or TRBD2 (5 bases each). There are 13 residues in the CDR3. The germline V gene encodes CDR1 SGHVS and CDR2 FQNEAQ. V lost 5 bases and J lost 3, with 10 bases in between. The CDR3 is CASSNGAEETQYF. As DNA, the CDR3 is TGTGCCAGCAGCAACGGGGCTGAAGAGACCCAGTACTTC.

This clonotype showed up just a few times. The V call is TRBV6-1, the J call TRBJ1-2; D remains unclear. Germline V gene sequence: CDR1 MNHNS, CDR2 SASEGT. Trimming took off 10 bases at V and 5 bases at J, with 17 bases between the two ends. The CDR3 runs to 13 residues. CDR3 DNA: TGTGCCACTCAGCGGACGGGCCGGTATGGCTACACCTTC. Translation gives CATQRTGRYGYTF.

This clonotype was picked up many times. The V gene is TRBV6-4, the J gene TRBJ2-3, with 7 bases identical to TRBD1. J gave up 4 bases and V 0 bases, and 4 bases lay outside the gene matches. Germline CDR1 MRHNA, CDR2 SNTAGT. CDR3 length: 15 amino acids. The CDR3 nucleotides are TGTGCCAGCAGTGACTCAGGGGGCAGCGCAGATACGCAGTATTTT. It is translated as CASSDSGGSADTQYF.

This clonotype came up a few times. The chain recombines TRBV5-8 with TRBJ1-6; D remains unclear. Looked up from germline, CDR1 is SGHTS and CDR2 is YDEGEE. V was pared by 2 bases and J by 3 bases, with 6 bases between. The CDR3 is 14 residues long. The CDR3 loop is CASSLLDYNSPLHF. DNA of the CDR3: TGTGCCAGCAGCTTACTAGACTATAATTCACCCCTCCACTTT.